The 29 T cell receptor beta chains reported below all come from one sample, sequenced in a study of cytomegalovirus exposure and HLA in healthy donors. Primers included in the PCR were 60 Vbeta and 13 Jbeta primers. Sequencing was performed with immunoSEQ multiplex PCR; in TCRdb, only in-frame clones are kept and a portion is missing. This table has about 160,000 clones, under 90% appearing once. Material for sequencing was PBMCs. The receptors stem from a young man in good health and CMV-seronegative.

The genes are TRBV7-9 and TRBJ1-1, with D tentatively TRBD1 (6 bases). Trimming removed 5 bases at V and 0 bases at J, with 10 bases between. The germline V gene has CDR1 SEHNR and CDR2 FQNEAQ (reference sequence). The CDR3 runs to 14 residues. CDR3 residues: CASSQGQMNTEAFF. The DNA for the CDR3 is TGTGCCAGCAGCCAGGGACAAATGAACACTGAAGCTTTCTTT.

A few counts support this clone. The chain has TRBV30 and TRBJ1-1, with D possibly being TRBD1 (5 bases). CDR3 length equals 12 residues. V was shortened by 6 bases and J by 2 bases, with 10 bases between the two germline ends. Germline CDR1 and CDR2: GTSNPN and SVGIG (reference sequence). The CDR3 loop is CACGRANTEAFF. As DNA, the CDR3 is TGTGCCTGTGGCAGGGCCAACACTGAAGCTTTCTTT.

This chain uses TRBV5-6 with TRBJ1-1; a weak D match, TRBD1 (6 bases). The ends were cut back, 2 bases at V and 6 bases at J, with 11 bases in the middle. This CDR3 has 13 residues. CDR1 is SGHDT and CDR2 is YYEEEE in the germline V gene. The CDR3 nucleotides read TGTGCCAGCAGCTTACAGGGTGCAGCTGAAGCTTTCTTT. This encodes CASSLQGAAEAFF.

The rearrangement links TRBV9 to TRBJ1-5; D remains unclear. The germline CDR1 and CDR2 sequences are SGDLS and YYNGEE. This CDR3 is built from 16 residues. Trimming removed 0 bases at V and 3 bases at J, with 13 bases between. This CDR3 is CASSVGVRELNQPQHF. The CDR3 nucleotides are TGTGCCAGCAGCGTAGGTGTCCGGGAGCTCAATCAGCCCCAGCATTTT.

The chain joins TRBV9 to TRBJ1-2, with no clear D. This CDR3 is built from 14 residues. Deletions cut 0 bases from V and 2 bases from J, with 8 bases between. Germline values: CDR1 SGDLS, CDR2 YYNGEE. The CDR3 loop reads CASSVDLENYGYTF. CDR3 in DNA: TGTGCCAGCAGCGTAGATTTGGAGAACTATGGCTACACCTTC.

This clone occurred a few times. This chain uses TRBV5-1 with TRBJ2-2; perhaps TRBD1 as D (6 bases). V lost 3 bases and J 3 bases, leaving 15 bases between the germline ends. Germline CDR1 reads SGHRS; CDR2 reads YFSETQ. This CDR3 has 16 amino acids. CDR3: CASSSRGTKDTGELFF. The DNA of the CDR3 is TGCGCCAGCAGCTCTAGGGGGACGAAGGACACCGGGGAGCTGTTTTTT.

The chain combines TRBV5-1 with TRBJ1-1, with a possible D match to TRBD1 (6 bases). CDR3 length: 13 amino acids. V lost 3 bases and J 8 bases, leaving 14 bases between the germline ends. The germline gives CDR1 SGHRS, CDR2 YFSETQ. CDR3 in amino acids: CASSYSLGTEAFF. CDR3 bases: TGCGCCAGCAGCTACTCCCTCGGGACAGAAGCTTTCTTT.

This clone was seen a single time. The J gene is TRBJ1-1, the V gene TRBV27, with D unresolved. With 6 bases removed from V and 6 bases from J, the gap between germline ends came to 11 bases. The CDR3 loop spans 12 amino acids. The germline CDR1 and CDR2 sequences are MNHEY and SMNVEV (reference sequence). In DNA form, the CDR3 reads TGTGCCAGCAGAAGCCTGTCCTCTGAAGCTTTCTTT. It translates to CASRSLSSEAFF.

This chain uses TRBV6-5 with TRBJ2-7; TRBD1 is a possible D gene (6 bases). Germline values: CDR1 MNHEY, CDR2 SVGAGI. Trimming pared 1 base from V and 0 bases from J, leaving 13 bases between. This CDR3 spans 16 amino acids. DNA of the CDR3: TGTGCCAGCAGTTACTTCCCAGACAGGCTCTCCTACGAGCAGTACTTC. The encoded protein is CASSYFPDRLSYEQYF.

This clone was recorded a few times. The CDR3 region is CASSVSVKVRHPNTGELFF. CDR3 in DNA: TGTGCCAGCAGCGTATCCGTCAAAGTGAGACACCCGAACACCGGGGAGCTGTTTTTT. The V and J genes are TRBV9 and TRBJ2-2; no clear D gene. Germline CDR1 and CDR2: SGDLS and YYNGEE. The V end was cut by 1 base, the J end by 0 bases, with 19 bases between. CDR3 length: 19 residues.

This clone was detected once. The rearrangement uses TRBV18 and TRBJ2-7, with D perhaps matching TRBD1 (5 bases). Trimming removed 2 bases from V and 0 bases from J, with 11 bases in between. This CDR3 contains 15 residues. Per germline, CDR1 KGHSH and CDR2 LQKENI. CDR3 in DNA: TGTGCCAGCTCACCATTAGGCAGGGCCTCCTACGAGCAGTACTTC. Translating it yields CASSPLGRASYEQYF.

The rearrangement links TRBV7-9 to TRBJ2-5; no firm D call. Trimming left V 6 bases short and J 2 bases short, with 13 bases between. The CDR3 sequence is 14 residues long. CDR1 is SEHNR and CDR2 is FQNEAQ in the germline V gene (reference sequence). CDR3 coding DNA: TGTGCCAGCAGAACGCCCCTAATTCAAGAGACCCAGTACTTC. Its translation: CASRTPLIQETQYF.

J is TRBJ2-7 and V is TRBV29-1; D call uncertain. V was shortened by 3 bases and J by 2 bases, with 20 bases between the two germline ends. The CDR3 loop spans 16 amino acids. The germline CDR1 and CDR2 sequences are SQVTM and ANQGSEA. CDR3 DNA: TGCAGCGTTGATTCGGCAGGATCCCAGCTCCCCTACGAGCAGTACTTC. This gives the protein CSVDSAGSQLPYEQYF.

The chain has TRBV28 and TRBJ1-1; 11 bases match TRBD1. Germline trimming cut 5 bases from V and 0 bases from J; bases unmatched to any gene: 5. The length of the CDR3 is 16 residues. In germline, CDR1 is MDHEN, CDR2 SYDVKM. The CDR3 protein is CASSGTGGGMNTEAFF. DNA for the CDR3: TGTGCCAGCAGTGGGACAGGGGGGGGTATGAACACTGAAGCTTTCTTT.

This rearrangement joins TRBV23-1 to TRBJ2-4, with TRBD1 matching 7 bases. TRBV23-1 is an ORF, and what it does is uncertain. V lost 2 bases, J lost 0 bases, and 10 bases stayed unmatched. CDR3 length equals 18 residues. This chain's CDR3 is CASSQPNRGSLAKNIQYF. CDR3 DNA sequence: TGCGCCAGCAGTCAACCAAACAGGGGATCCTTAGCCAAAAACATTCAGTACTTC.

This chain connects TRBV27 to TRBJ2-1; D is possibly TRBD1 (5 bases). Germline loops: CDR1 MNHEY, CDR2 SMNVEV (reference sequence). This CDR3 has 15 residues. V was clipped by 3 bases and J by 4 bases, with 13 bases between them. The CDR3 is CASSFRAGSYNEQFF. The CDR3 DNA sequence: TGTGCCAGCAGTTTTAGGGCAGGGTCATACAATGAGCAGTTCTTC.

This clone occurred once. V and J are TRBV4-2 and TRBJ1-5, with 8 bases aligning to TRBD1. J gave up 6 bases and V 3 bases, and 13 bases lay outside the gene matches. Germline values: CDR1 LGHNA, CDR2 YNFKEQ. The CDR3 sequence is 17 residues long. The CDR3 nucleotides are TGTGCCAGCAGCCATCTAGAACCAGGGGGCTATGCTCAGCCCCAGCATTTT. It yields the protein CASSHLEPGGYAQPQHF.

The chain combines TRBV27 with TRBJ1-4, with 7 bases matching TRBD1. V gave up 3 bases and J gave up 8 bases; unmatched junction bases: 9. The germline CDR1 and CDR2 sequences are MNHEY and SMNVEV (reference sequence). This CDR3 has 15 amino acids. CDR3: CASSFYRQGWEKLFF. The CDR3 coding sequence is TGTGCCAGCAGTTTTTACCGACAGGGTTGGGAAAAACTGTTTTTT. Drawing the rest from reference TRBV27 and TRBJ1-4, the complete variable domain is EAQVTQNPRYLITVTGKKLTVTCSQNMNHEYMSWYRQDPGLGLRQIYYSMNVEVTDKGDVPEGYKVSRKEKRNFPLILESPSPNQTSLYFCASSFYRQGWEKLFFGSGTQLSVL.

J is TRBJ1-2 and V is TRBV7-2; weak D call: TRBD1 (5 bases). This CDR3 has 14 residues. Germline CDR1 and CDR2: SGHTA and FQGNSA. The germline V and J ends were trimmed by 6 bases and 8 bases, with 19 bases remaining between them. The CDR3 nucleotides are TGTGCCAGCAGTTTTCTCCAGGGATTGGACGGCTACACCTTC. Translating it yields CASSFLQGLDGYTF.

The gene calls are TRBV29-1 and TRBJ2-1, with 8 positions matching TRBD2. The CDR3 runs to 18 residues. The trim removed 6 bases at V and 7 bases at J, leaving 23 bases unmatched. Germline CDR1 SQVTM, CDR2 ANQGSEA. Here the CDR3 reads CSVATAQLDPTGGNEQFF. The CDR3 bases are TGCAGCGTCGCCACCGCTCAACTTGACCCGACGGGGGGGAATGAGCAGTTCTTC.

The chain has TRBV18 and TRBJ2-1, with 16 bases fitting TRBD2. Trimming took 6 bases from V and 7 from J; bases not matched to a gene: 3. The CDR3 extends over 15 amino acids. The germline V gene has CDR1 KGHSH and CDR2 LQKENI. The CDR3 region is CASSEGLAGGNEQFF. The CDR3 bases are TGTGCCAGCTCTGAGGGACTAGCGGGAGGGAATGAGCAGTTCTTC.

The gene calls are TRBV18 and TRBJ2-7, with D tentatively TRBD2 (6 bases). Germline V lookup: CDR1 KGHSH, CDR2 LQKENI. V lost 0 bases, J lost 5 bases, and 14 bases lay in between. The length of the CDR3 is 15 residues. CDR3 residues: CASSPPSWGEDEQYF. As DNA, the CDR3 is TGTGCCAGCTCACCACCCTCCTGGGGGGAGGACGAGCAGTACTTC.

This clone was detected a few times. The V and J genes are TRBV30 and TRBJ1-2; unclear D gene. Deletions cut 1 base from V and 8 bases from J, with 8 bases between. Germline values: CDR1 GTSNPN, CDR2 SVGIG (reference sequence). This CDR3 comprises 11 residues. CDR3 bases: TGTGCCTGGAGTGGAGAGGCGGGCTACACCTTC. It is translated as CAWSGEAGYTF.

The chain is built from TRBV6-5 and TRBJ1-1; TRBD1 might be the D (5 bases). This CDR3 has 14 residues. The germline gives CDR1 MNHEY, CDR2 SVGAGI. The V end lost 4 bases, the J end lost 0 bases, and 9 bases lay between the germline ends. The CDR3 bases are TGTGCCAGCAGTTCGGGACTATTGAACACTGAAGCTTTCTTT. Protein product: CASSSGLLNTEAFF.

V gene TRBV4-3 combines with J gene TRBJ1-2; D unclear. Germline values: CDR1 LGHNA, CDR2 YSLEER. V was trimmed by 3 bases and J by 5 bases, leaving 16 bases between them. The CDR3 has 15 residues. Written as DNA, the CDR3 is TGCGCCAGCAGCCAGGGAGGATCCGGGGTTTATGGCTACACCTTC. This encodes CASSQGGSGVYGYTF.

To note about this clone: At one boundary the junction diverges from the germline segment, which might be a read error. This chain joins TRBV7-9 and TRBJ1-2, with D maybe TRBD1 (6 bases). The germline CDR1 and CDR2 sequences are SEHNR and FQNEAQ (reference sequence). The CDR3 loop spans 12 amino acids. The CDR3 DNA sequence: TGTTCCAGCAGCTTAGGGGGGGATGGCTACACCTTC. It codes for CSSSLGGDGYTF.

The genes are TRBV9 and TRBJ2-1, with a possible D match to TRBD2 (5 bases). The CDR3 extends over 16 amino acids. Germline V gives CDR1 SGDLS, CDR2 YYNGEE. Trimming shortened V by 0 bases and J by 5 bases, and 15 bases separated the two germline ends. The CDR3 DNA follows: TGTGCCAGCAGCGTAGGGGCAGCGGTTTACCACAATGAGCAGTTCTTC. Its translation: CASSVGAAVYHNEQFF.

The chain carries TRBV6-5 and TRBJ1-1, with D tentatively TRBD1 (5 bases). The V gene's germline CDR1 is MNHEY and CDR2 SVGAGI. The CDR3 extends over 13 amino acids. The V and J ends lost 6 bases and 0 bases respectively, with 8 bases between them. The CDR3 protein is CASRGAVNTEAFF. The CDR3 nucleotides are TGTGCCAGCAGAGGGGCCGTGAACACTGAAGCTTTCTTT.

The chain has TRBV6-5 and TRBJ2-7; 9 bases agree with TRBD1. The CDR3 consists of 13 residues. Losses at the gene ends were 6 bases for V and 4 bases for J; bases not matched to a gene: 4. Germline V lookup: CDR1 MNHEY, CDR2 SVGAGI. DNA of the CDR3: TGTGCCAGCAGGCGGACAGGGGCTTACGAGCAGTACTTC. Protein: CASRRTGAYEQYF.